Sequencing of this TCR beta chain was carried out in a study of T-cell memory formation after mild COVID-19. Study findings and constraints: Among clones peaking at day 37 in the second wave, SARS-CoV-2 specificity remained unconfirmed. The finding that pre-infection memory included some responding clones suggested that cross-reactive memory joined.

TCRdb passed the 5' RACE reads through MiXCR, listing each CDR3 protein once. The sample lists 270,000 or so distinct CDR3 sequences, approximately 18% seen once, with roughly 23% in the top ten. The sample holds a few counts of this clonotype. Its antigen is not identified. This receptor was obtained from a man between 18 and 35 years old who had mild COVID-19 (a few samples of this study predate the infection). Cell type and time point are not known. Specimen: PBMCs or a T cell subset sorted from them (not recorded which).

The CDR3 region has the DNA TGTGCCAGCACCGAAATAAGAGCGGCTCAAGAGACCCAGTACTTC. Its translation: CASTEIRAAQETQYF. The chain has TRBV6-2 or TRBV6-3 and TRBJ2-5, with D tentatively TRBD2 (5 bases). There are 15 residues in the CDR3. The germline CDR1 and CDR2 sequences are MNHEY and SVGEGT. V was clipped by 7 bases and J by 2 bases, with 17 bases between them.